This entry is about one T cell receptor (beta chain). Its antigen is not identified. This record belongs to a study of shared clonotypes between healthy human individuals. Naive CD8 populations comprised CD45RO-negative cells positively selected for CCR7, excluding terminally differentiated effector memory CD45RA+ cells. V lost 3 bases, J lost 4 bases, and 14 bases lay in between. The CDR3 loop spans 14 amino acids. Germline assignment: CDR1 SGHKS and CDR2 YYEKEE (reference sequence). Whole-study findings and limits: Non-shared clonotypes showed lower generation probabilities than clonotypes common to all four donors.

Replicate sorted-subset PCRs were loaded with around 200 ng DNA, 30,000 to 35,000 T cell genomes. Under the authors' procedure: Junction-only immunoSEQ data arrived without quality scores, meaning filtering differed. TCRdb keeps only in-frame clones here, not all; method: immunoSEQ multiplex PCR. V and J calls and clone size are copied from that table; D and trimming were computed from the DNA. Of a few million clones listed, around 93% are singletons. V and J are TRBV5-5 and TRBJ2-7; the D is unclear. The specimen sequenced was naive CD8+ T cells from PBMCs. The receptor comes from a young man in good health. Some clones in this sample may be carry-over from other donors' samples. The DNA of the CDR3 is TGTGCCAGCAGCTACCAACGTAGGGAATACGAGCAGTACTTC. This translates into CASSYQRREYEQYF.